A single sample gave rise to the 11 T cell receptor beta chains below, sequenced in a study of CXCR3-negative and CXCR3-positive naive CD8 T cells. cDNA libraries for TRB were generated by 5' RACE incorporating UMI labels. From its re-call of the 5' RACE reads, TCRdb lists each CDR3 protein once, without DNA. This repertoire comprises around 50,000 distinct CDR3 sequences; its ten largest clones make up 20% to 25%. What was sequenced was memory CD8+ T cells from blood. The receptors originated from a human donor in good health. Some clones in this sample may be carry-over from other donors' samples.

The V gene is TRBV28, the J gene TRBJ2-7; TCRdb proposes TRBD1, but this gene call is untestable without DNA. Per germline, CDR1 MDHEN and CDR2 SYDVKM. The length of the CDR3 is 15 residues. The CDR3 here is CASSWLGTGNYEQYF.

Here the CDR3 reads CASSLYAGQAKETQYF. The V call is TRBV28, the J call TRBJ2-5; the TCRdb D gene call, TRBD1, has no DNA to confirm it. Germline lookup yields CDR1 MDHEN and CDR2 SYDVKM. The CDR3 contains 16 residues.

The chain links TRBV3-1 to TRBJ2-1; TCRdb's assignment of TRBD2 cannot be checked, as there is no DNA. CDR3 length equals 16 residues. The V gene's germline CDR1 is LGHDT and CDR2 YNNKEL (reference sequence). The CDR3 sequence: CASSQLAGRSYNEQFF.

V is TRBV29-1 and J is TRBJ2-7. CDR3 length: 13 amino acids. CDR1 is SQVTM, CDR2 ANQGSEA, per germline. CDR3 protein: CSVGGMGSYEQYF.

The gene calls are TRBV29-1 and TRBJ1-1; TCRdb designates TRBD1, a call that cannot be tested without DNA. CDR1 and CDR2 from the germline V gene are SQVTM and ANQGSEA. This CDR3 has 11 amino acids. CDR3 residues: CSVHRATEAFF.

The rearrangement uses TRBV10-3 and TRBJ2-3; TCRdb gives TRBD1 as the D gene, but with no DNA this cannot be confirmed. The CDR3 extends over 15 amino acids. In germline, CDR1 is ENHRY, CDR2 SYGVKD. The CDR3 loop reads CAISLGQVNTDTQYF.

The rearrangement joins TRBV9 to TRBJ2-3; TCRdb's assignment of TRBD1 cannot be checked, as there is no DNA. This CDR3 contains 15 residues. Germline CDR1 and CDR2: SGDLS and YYNGEE. The CDR3 sequence is CASRVPGGSTDTQCF.

The genes are TRBV5-1 and TRBJ2-3; the TCRdb call, TRBD2, lacks DNA for checking. From germline, CDR1 is SGHRS and CDR2 YFSETQ. The CDR3 consists of 16 residues. This chain's CDR3 is CASSIGTADYTDTQYF.

The chain couples TRBV5-1 to TRBJ2-7; TCRdb outputs TRBD1, but without DNA this stays unchecked. Germline V gives CDR1 SGHRS, CDR2 YFSETQ. This CDR3 spans 13 amino acids. The CDR3 spells CASSFDRAYEQYF.

The chain employs TRBV9 and TRBJ2-1; no DNA is available, so the TRBD2 call from TCRdb remains unchecked. Per the germline V gene, CDR1 is SGDLS and CDR2 is YYNGEE. CDR3 length: 15 amino acids. This CDR3 reads CASSVGVSGSDEQFF.

This sequence joins TRBV30 and TRBJ2-7. The CDR3 runs 14 residues. The germline gives CDR1 GTSNPN, CDR2 SVGIG (reference sequence). This CDR3 is CAWRWGSGSYEQYF.